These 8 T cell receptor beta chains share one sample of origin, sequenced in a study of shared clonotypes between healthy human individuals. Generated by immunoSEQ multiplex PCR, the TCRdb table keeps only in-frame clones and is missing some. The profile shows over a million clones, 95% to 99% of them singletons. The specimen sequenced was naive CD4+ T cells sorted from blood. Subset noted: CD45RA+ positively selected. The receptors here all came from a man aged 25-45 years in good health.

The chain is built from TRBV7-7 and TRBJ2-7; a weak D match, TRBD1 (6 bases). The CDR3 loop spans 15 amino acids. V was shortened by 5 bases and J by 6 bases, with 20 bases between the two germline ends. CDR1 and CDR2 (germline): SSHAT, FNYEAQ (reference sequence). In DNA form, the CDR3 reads TGTGCCAGCAGCAACTCCGGGACAACCTCGGGCGAGCAGTACTTC. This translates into CASSNSGTTSGEQYF. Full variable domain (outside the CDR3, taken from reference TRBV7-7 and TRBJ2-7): GAGVSQSPRYKVTKRGQDVTLRCDPISSHATLYWYQQALGQGPEFLTYFNYEAQPDKSGLPSDRFSAERPEGSISTLTIQRTEQRDSAMYRCASSNSGTTSGEQYFGPGTRLTVT.

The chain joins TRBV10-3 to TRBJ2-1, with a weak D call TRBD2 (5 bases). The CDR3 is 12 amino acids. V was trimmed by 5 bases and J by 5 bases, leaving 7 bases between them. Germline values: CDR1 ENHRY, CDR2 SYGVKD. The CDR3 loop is CAISLRDNEQFF. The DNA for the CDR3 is TGTGCCATCAGTTTGAGGGACAATGAGCAGTTCTTC.

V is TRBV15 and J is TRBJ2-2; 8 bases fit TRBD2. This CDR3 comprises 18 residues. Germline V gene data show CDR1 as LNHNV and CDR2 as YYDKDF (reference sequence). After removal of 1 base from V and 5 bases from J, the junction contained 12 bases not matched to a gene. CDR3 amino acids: CATSRVGVSGLATGELFF. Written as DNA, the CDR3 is TGTGCCACCAGCAGAGTGGGGGTTTCAGGACTAGCTACCGGGGAGCTGTTTTTT.

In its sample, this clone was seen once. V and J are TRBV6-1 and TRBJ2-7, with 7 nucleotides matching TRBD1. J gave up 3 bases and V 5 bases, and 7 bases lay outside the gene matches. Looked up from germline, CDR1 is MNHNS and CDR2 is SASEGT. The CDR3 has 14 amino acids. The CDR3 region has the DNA TGTGCCAGCAGTACGACAGGGCAAAGCTACGAGCAGTACTTC. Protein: CASSTTGQSYEQYF.

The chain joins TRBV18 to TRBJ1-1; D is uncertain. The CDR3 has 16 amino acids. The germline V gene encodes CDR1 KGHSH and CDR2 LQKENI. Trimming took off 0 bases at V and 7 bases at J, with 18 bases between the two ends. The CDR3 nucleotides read TGTGCCAGCTCACCACCTCCTCAGGCCTCGACTGTTGAAGCTTTCTTT. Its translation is CASSPPPQASTVEAFF.

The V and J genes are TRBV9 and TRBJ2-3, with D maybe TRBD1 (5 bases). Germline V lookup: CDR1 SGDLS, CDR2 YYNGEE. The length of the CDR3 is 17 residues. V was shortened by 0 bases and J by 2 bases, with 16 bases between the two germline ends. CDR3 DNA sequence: TGTGCCAGCAGCGTAGGATGGAAAAGGGGATACACAGATACGCAGTATTTT. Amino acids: CASSVGWKRGYTDTQYF.

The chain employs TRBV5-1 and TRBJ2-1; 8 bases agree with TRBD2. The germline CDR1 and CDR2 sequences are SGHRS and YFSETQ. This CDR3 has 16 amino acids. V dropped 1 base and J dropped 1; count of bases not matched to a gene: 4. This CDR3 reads CASSLMTSASYNEQFF. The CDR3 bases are TGCGCCAGCAGCTTGATGACTAGCGCATCCTACAATGAGCAGTTCTTC.

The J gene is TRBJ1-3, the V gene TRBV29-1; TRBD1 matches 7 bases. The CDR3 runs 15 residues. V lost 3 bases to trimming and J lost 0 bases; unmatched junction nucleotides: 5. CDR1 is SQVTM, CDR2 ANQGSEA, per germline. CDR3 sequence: CSVDATGSSGNTIYF. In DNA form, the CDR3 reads TGCAGCGTTGATGCGACAGGGAGCTCTGGAAACACCATATATTTT.